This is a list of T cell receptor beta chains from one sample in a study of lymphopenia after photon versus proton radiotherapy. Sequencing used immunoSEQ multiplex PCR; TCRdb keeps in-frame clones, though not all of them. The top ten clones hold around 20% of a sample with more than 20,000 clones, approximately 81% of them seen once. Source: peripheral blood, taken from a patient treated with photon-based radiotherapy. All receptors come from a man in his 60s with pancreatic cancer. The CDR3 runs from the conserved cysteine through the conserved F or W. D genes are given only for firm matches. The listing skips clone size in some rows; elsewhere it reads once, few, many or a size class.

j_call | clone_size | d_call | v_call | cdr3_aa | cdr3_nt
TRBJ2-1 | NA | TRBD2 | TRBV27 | CASSFVAGGLAYNEQFF | TGTGCCAGCAGTTTCGTAGCGGGGGGCCTAGCGTACAATGAGCAGTTCTTC
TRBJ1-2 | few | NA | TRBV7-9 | CASSRDLSYGYTF | TGTGCCAGCAGCCGGGACCTTTCCTATGGCTACACCTTC
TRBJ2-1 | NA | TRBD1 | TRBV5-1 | CASSFRRGRIYNEQFF | TGCGCCAGCAGCTTTCGCAGGGGGCGAATTTACAATGAGCAGTTCTTC
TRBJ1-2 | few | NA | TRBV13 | CASSSRQYYGYTF | TGTGCCAGCAGTTCCCGACAGTACTATGGCTACACCTTC
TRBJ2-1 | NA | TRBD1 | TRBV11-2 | CASSPIRDRADNEQFF | TGTGCCAGCAGCCCAATCCGGGACAGGGCCGACAATGAGCAGTTCTTC
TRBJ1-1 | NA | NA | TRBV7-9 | CASSRGATEAFF | TGTGCCAGCAGCCGGGGTGCGACTGAAGCTTTCTTT
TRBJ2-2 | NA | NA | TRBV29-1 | CSVDPGGNTGELFF | TGCAGCGTTGACCCCGGGGGGAACACCGGGGAGCTGTTTTTT
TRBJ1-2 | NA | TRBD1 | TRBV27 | CASSSPSTGPDGYTF | TGTGCCAGCAGTTCTCCCTCGACAGGGCCGGATGGCTACACCTTC
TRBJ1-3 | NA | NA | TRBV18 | CASSVSGSGNTIYF | TGTGCCAGCTCAGTCTCAGGATCTGGAAACACCATATATTTT
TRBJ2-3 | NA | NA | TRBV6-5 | CATLPVGPGTDTQYF | TGTGCCACCCTCCCTGTCGGGCCTGGCACAGATACGCAGTATTTT
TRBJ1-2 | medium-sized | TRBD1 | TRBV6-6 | CASSYGTDYGYTF | TGTGCCAGCAGTTACGGGACAGATTATGGCTACACCTTC
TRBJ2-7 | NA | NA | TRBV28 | CASTSASGQYF | TGTGCCAGCACATCGGCCTCCGGGCAGTACTTC
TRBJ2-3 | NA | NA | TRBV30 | CAWGNTDTQYF | TGTGCCTGGGGAAACACAGATACGCAGTATTTT
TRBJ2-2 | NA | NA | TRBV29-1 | CSVGFWDEAPYGELFF | TGCAGCGTTGGTTTCTGGGACGAGGCCCCCTACGGGGAGCTGTTTTTT
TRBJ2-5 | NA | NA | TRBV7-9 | CASSWEQVQETQYF | TGTGCCAGCAGCTGGGAGCAGGTACAAGAGACCCAGTACTTC
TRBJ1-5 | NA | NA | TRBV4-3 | CASSQDQRNQPQHF | TGCGCCAGCAGCCAAGATCAACGCAATCAGCCCCAGCATTTT
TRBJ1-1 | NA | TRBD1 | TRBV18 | CASSPPFGQGETEAFF | TGTGCCAGCTCACCACCTTTCGGACAGGGGGAAACTGAAGCTTTCTTT
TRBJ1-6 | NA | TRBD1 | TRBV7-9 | CASSQKQGSLENSPLHF | TGTGCCAGCAGCCAAAAACAGGGGTCTTTAGAGAATTCACCCCTCCACTTT
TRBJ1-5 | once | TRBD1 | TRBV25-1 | CASSPLDRDQPQHF | TGTGCCAGCAGCCCCCTAGACAGGGATCAGCCCCAGCATTTT
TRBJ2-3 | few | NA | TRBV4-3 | CASSQLSHTDTQYF | TGCGCCAGCAGCCAACTCTCACACACAGATACGCAGTATTTT
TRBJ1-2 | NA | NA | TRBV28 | CASSYVISQGFLGYTF | TGTGCCAGCAGTTACGTTATTTCCCAGGGATTTCTTGGCTACACCTTC
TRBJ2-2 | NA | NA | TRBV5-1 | CASSLASPRGNTGELFF | TGCGCCAGCAGCTTGGCCTCTCCCAGGGGAAACACCGGGGAGCTGTTTTTT
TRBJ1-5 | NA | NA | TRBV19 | CASSIDPFSNQPQHF | TGTGCCAGTAGTATAGATCCGTTTAGCAATCAGCCCCAGCATTTT
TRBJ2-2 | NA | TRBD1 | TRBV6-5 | CASRGTGITGELFF | TGTGCCAGCAGGGGGACAGGGATCACCGGGGAGCTGTTTTTT
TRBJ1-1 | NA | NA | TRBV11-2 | CASSLWPKGIEAFF | TGTGCCAGCAGCTTATGGCCCAAGGGGATAGAAGCTTTCTTT
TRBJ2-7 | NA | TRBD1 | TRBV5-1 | CASSAGQGSYEQYF | TGCGCCAGCAGCGCCGGACAGGGGAGCTACGAGCAGTACTTC
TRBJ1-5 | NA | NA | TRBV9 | CASSVGTQGQPQHF | TGTGCCAGCAGCGTCGGGACCCAGGGCCAGCCCCAGCATTTT
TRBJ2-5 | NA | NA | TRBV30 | CAWSRSLQETQYF | TGTGCCTGGTCCCGGAGTTTACAAGAGACCCAGTACTTC
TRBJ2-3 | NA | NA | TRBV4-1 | CASSPSEGGGGHTDTQYF | TGCGCCAGCAGCCCTTCGGAAGGCGGAGGAGGCCACACAGATACGCAGTATTTT
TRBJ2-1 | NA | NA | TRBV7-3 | CASSLGHNNEQFF | TGTGCCAGCAGCTTGGGACACAACAATGAGCAGTTCTTC
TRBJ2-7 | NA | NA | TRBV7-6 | CASSRDIGEQYF | TGTGCCAGCAGCCGCGACATAGGCGAGCAGTACTTC
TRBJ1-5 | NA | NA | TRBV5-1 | CASSLGAGRGEPQHF | TGCGCCAGCAGCTTGGGGGCTGGAAGGGGGGAGCCCCAGCATTTT
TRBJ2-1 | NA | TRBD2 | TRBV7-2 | CASSSVAGGNEQFF | TGTGCCAGCAGCTCCGTAGCGGGGGGCAATGAGCAGTTCTTC
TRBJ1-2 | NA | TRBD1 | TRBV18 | CASSPPITGASGYTF | TGTGCCAGCTCACCACCAATCACAGGGGCGAGTGGCTACACCTTC
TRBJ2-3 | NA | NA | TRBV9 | CASSVEGTVGDTQYF | TGTGCCAGCAGCGTCGAGGGGACGGTAGGGGATACGCAGTATTTT
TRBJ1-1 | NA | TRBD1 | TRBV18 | CASSASRGEGTEAFF | TGTGCCAGCTCAGCATCCAGGGGGGAGGGCACTGAAGCTTTCTTT
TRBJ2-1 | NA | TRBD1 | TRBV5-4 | CASSPWTGDNEQFF | TGTGCCAGCAGCCCATGGACAGGTGACAATGAGCAGTTCTTC
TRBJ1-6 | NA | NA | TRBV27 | CASSLGWSSYNSPLHF | TGTGCCAGCAGTTTAGGGTGGAGCTCCTATAATTCACCCCTCCACTTT
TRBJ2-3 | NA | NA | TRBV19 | CASSTLTGFEADTQYF | TGTGCCAGTAGTACCCTAACTGGTTTTGAGGCAGATACGCAGTATTTT
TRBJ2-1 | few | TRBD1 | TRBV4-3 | CASSPQGNEQFF | TGCGCCAGCAGCCCACAGGGGAATGAGCAGTTCTTC
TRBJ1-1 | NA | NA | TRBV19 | CASMPVPSNTEAFF | TGTGCCAGTATGCCCGTTCCTTCTAACACTGAAGCTTTCTTT
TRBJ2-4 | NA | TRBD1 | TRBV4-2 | CASRDSGTGGKDIQYF | TGTGCCAGCAGGGACTCCGGGACAGGGGGTAAAGACATTCAGTACTTC
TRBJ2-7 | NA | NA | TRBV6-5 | CASSRGPTGNYEQYF | TGTGCCAGCAGTCGAGGCCCGACAGGTAACTACGAGCAGTACTTC
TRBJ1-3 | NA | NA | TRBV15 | CATSPRTAGNTIYF | TGTGCCACCAGCCCGAGGACAGCCGGAAACACCATATATTTT
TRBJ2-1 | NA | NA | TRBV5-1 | CASKSPRLRLGGHEQFF | TGCGCCAGCAAGAGCCCCAGACTCCGCCTGGGGGGGCATGAGCAGTTCTTC
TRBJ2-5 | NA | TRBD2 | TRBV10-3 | CAISESGLAGAGVETQYF | TGTGCCATCAGTGAGTCCGGACTAGCGGGGGCGGGTGTAGAGACCCAGTACTTC
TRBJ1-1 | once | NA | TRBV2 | CASSELGGRAEAFF | TGTGCCAGCAGCGAATTGGGGGGGAGGGCTGAAGCTTTCTTT
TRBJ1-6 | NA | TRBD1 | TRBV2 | CASRANIGTGASPLHF | TGTGCCAGCAGGGCCAATATCGGGACAGGGGCTTCACCCCTCCACTTT
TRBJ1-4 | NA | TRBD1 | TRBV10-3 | CAIRGTGGEKLFF | TGTGCCATCAGGGGGACAGGGGGTGAAAAACTGTTTTTT
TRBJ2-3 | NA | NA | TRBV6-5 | CASSYGGGASTDTQYF | TGTGCCAGCAGTTACGGTGGCGGTGCTAGCACAGATACGCAGTATTTT